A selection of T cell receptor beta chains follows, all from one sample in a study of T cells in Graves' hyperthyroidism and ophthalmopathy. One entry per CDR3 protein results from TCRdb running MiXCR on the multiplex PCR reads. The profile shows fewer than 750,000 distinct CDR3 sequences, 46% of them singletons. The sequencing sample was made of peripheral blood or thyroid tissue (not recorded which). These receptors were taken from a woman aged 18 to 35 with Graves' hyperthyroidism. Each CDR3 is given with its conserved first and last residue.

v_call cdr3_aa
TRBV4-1 CASSPRRGNTTYF
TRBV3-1 CASSHGAGDVKTQHF
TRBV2 CASSESPGQGRRGQFF
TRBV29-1 CSASGGRETQYF
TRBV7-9 CASSPGQGGPRYYGYTF
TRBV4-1 CASSQEGVGDTEAFF
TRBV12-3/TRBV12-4 CASSLGFTGELFF
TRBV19 CASSTPSRDRDYGYTF
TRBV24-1 CATSDFRGSTDTQYF
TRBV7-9 CASSLGAAGLNSPLHF
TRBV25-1 CASSGQGRIAAQHF
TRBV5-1 CASAGQASYEQYF
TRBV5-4 CASSLEPLNTEAFF
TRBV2 CASSEALAGGIQYF
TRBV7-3 CASSLKGVRLAGGIAGANVLTF
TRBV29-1 CSVRRPRDRGSYEQYF
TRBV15 CATSSLLQGYTDTQYF
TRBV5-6 CASSPREVSTEAFF
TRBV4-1 CASSQPTGVGTEAFF
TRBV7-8 CASSATATYEQYF
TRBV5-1 CASSNPGATGELFF
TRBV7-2 CASSLDSWAAFF
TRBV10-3 CAISDRTVNTGELFF
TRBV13 CANSSREQGTYGCTF
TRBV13 CASSLGDRSYGYTF
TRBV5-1 CASSLGGAESYEQYF
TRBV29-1 CSILTGGYGYTF
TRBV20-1 CSAGGINAYVYEQYF
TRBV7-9 CASSLAVAGGEQYF
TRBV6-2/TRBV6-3 CASSTLGPSYEQYF
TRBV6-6 CASSYAPPGGQETQYF
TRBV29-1 CSVVSGMNTEASF
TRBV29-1 CSLGSLWGTQETQYF
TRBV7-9 CASSHPGDFTYEQYF
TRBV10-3 CAISEEQTYEQYF